This T cell receptor beta chain was captured in a study of T cell responses to AZD1222 COVID-19 vaccine listed by TCRdb under 2021. Looking at the study overall: TCR sequencing covered fewer than 250 trial participants: 200 to 220 given two doses of AZD1222 and about 26 given two doses of MenACWY control vaccine. Trial participants were enrolled by age into subgroups of 18-55, 56-69 and 70-plus years, and 148, 28 and 57 TCR-sequenced participants, respectively, were included in these subgroups. Results and caveats for the whole study, not just this receptor: After two AZD1222 doses, spike-specific TCR breadth and depth were significantly higher than at day 0 and than in MenACWY recipients. The whole spike protein was spanned by vaccine-associated CD4 TCRs, and dominant responses were seen in regions 160-218 and 743-854. No day 14 peak-response samples were available, so repertoires were characterized only after the peak T cell response. Reportedly, close to half of the unique spike-specific TCRs recognized epitopes lying outside the regions that are mutated in the B.1.351 and B.1.1.7 variants. In the small 56-69-year group, the increase in depth fell short of significance, most likely because of low power. Participants were mostly white British, with more females than males. The authors suggested clonal diversity may have been underestimated. Conclusions about previously exposed vaccinees are limited because only a handful of AZD1222 recipients were SARS-CoV-2 seropositive at baseline.

A word on this clone: No cognate antigen has been identified for it. Base quality data are lacking; no much larger clone is found one base away.

The time point label for this specimen denotes: about 28 days (+/-7) after the second vaccine dose. AZD1222 recipients whose second dose came at about 4 weeks and those whose second dose came at about 12 weeks were combined into one group, since spike-specific TCR depth and breadth did not differ between the two schedules. Vaccinee samples came from UK trials COV001 and COV002, including a single-blind randomized controlled phase 2/3 trial of AZD1222 (ChAdOx1 nCoV-19) in healthy adults. For TCRbeta chain sequencing, PBMC samples were collected from trial participants at day 0 and at day 28 after the second dose. The CDR3 regions of human TCRbeta chains were analyzed by immunosequencing. In the source study's methods: TCRs in the repertoires were compared against a reference library of SARS-CoV-2-specific TCRs that had been generated with the MIRA antigen-specificity platform. Breadth was defined as the fraction of unique TCRs that were SARS-CoV-2-associated, and depth was defined as the fraction of total T cells that were SARS-CoV-2-associated. Each spike-specific TCR was assigned to its reactive spike region and to a CD4 or CD8 class using the MIRA data. Log10-transformed breadth and depth values were compared by one-way ANOVA with Sidak's multiple comparisons tests. The clones in this table, taken by TCRdb from immuneACCESS, are in-frame only. Not every clone is retained; where verified, under half of the shortfall comes from an unresolved V gene, and the cause of the rest is unknown. The V and J calls and the clone size are those of that table, but D and trimming were determined from the DNA. The sample profile shows about 140,000 clones; roughly 88% of them were found once. About 6% of the sample comes from the top ten.

This sequence was found in an adult who received the AZD1222 COVID-19 vaccine. Sequenced here: peripheral blood, sampled 28 days after the second AZD1222 dose.

The nucleotide sequence is given as TGCGCCAGCAGGGTCGAGAACTATGGCTACACCTTC. It translates as CASRVENYGYTF. The V and J segments used are TRBV5-1 and TRBJ1-2; there is no confident call for the D gene. Via the germline V gene, CDR1 is SGHRS and CDR2 YFSETQ. The CDR3, from cysteine to phenylalanine, totals 12 residues. The read is trimmed to its CDR3 DNA, 36 bases read in frame from base 1. At the junction V is shortened by 5 bases and J by 2 bases, with 7 bases in between. The variable domain in full, with residues beyond the CDR3 obtained from the reference TRBV5-1 and TRBJ1-2 genes, is KAGVTQTPRYLIKTRGQQVTLSCSPISGHRSVSWYQQTPGQGLQFLFEYFSETQRNKGNFPGRFSGRQFSNSRSEMNVSTLELGDSALYLCASRVENYGYTFGSGTRLTVV.